This T cell receptor beta chain derives from a study of long-term antiretroviral therapy in people with HIV. Study information: In the earliest collections, sampling predates the 2015 immediate-ART recommendation by about a decade.

This CDR3 region has 14 residues. The germline V gene has CDR1 KGHSH and CDR2 LQKENI. V lost 6 bases and J 1 base, leaving 10 bases between the germline ends. As for this clone: What it binds is unknown.

They ran version v3.0 of the immunoSEQ assay at survey level. The assay was immunoSEQ multiplex PCR, and TCRdb's table has in-frame clones only and misses some. This sample has around 16,000 clones, with about 84% found just once. Overall study findings and caveats: Repertoires looked antigen-experienced, with only a slight naive shift after ART. The clones with expansion before ART were dominant in the repertoire at all time points. Transplant donor controls retained higher diversity, though diversity increased after ART.

The chain carries TRBV18 and TRBJ2-1, with D uncertain. This sequence originates from a man aged 25 to 40 with HIV. Sequenced here: unsorted PBMCs, sampled 1.2 years before starting antiretroviral therapy. The CDR3 nucleotides are TGTGCCAGCTCGCCGTTGCGGTCCTACAATGAGCAGTTCTTC. Translating gives CASSPLRSYNEQFF.